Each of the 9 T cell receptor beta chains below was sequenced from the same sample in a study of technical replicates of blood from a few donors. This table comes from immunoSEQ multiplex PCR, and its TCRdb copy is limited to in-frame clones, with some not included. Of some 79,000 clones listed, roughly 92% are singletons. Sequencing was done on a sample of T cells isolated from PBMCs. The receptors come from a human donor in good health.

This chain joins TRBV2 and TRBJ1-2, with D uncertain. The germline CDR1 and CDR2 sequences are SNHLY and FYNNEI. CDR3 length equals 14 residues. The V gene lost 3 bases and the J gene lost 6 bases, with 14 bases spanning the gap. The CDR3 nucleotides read TGTGCCAGCAGTGATGCTGTGGAGAGCCATGGCTACACCTTC. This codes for CASSDAVESHGYTF.

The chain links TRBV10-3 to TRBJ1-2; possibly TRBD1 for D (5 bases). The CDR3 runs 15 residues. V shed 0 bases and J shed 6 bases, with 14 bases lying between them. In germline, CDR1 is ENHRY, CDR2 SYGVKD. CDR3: CAISESAPGSDGYTF. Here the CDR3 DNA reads TGTGCCATCAGTGAGTCGGCGCCAGGGTCCGATGGCTACACCTTC.

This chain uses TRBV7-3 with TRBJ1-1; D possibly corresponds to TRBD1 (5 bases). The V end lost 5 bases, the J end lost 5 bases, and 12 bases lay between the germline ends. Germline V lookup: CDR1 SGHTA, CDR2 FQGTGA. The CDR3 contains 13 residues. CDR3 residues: CASSPTEGTEAFF. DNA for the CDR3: TGTGCCAGCAGCCCCACGGAGGGGACTGAAGCTTTCTTT. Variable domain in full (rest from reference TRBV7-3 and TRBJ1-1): GAGVSQTPSNKVTEKGKYVELRCDPISGHTALYWYRQSLGQGPEFLIYFQGTGAADDSGLPNDRFFAVRPEGSVSTLKIQRTERGDSAVYLCASSPTEGTEAFFGQGTRLTVV.

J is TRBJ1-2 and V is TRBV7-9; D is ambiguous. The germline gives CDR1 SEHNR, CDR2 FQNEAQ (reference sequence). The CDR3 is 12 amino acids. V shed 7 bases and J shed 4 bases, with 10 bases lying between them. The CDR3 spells CASTFNSYGYTF. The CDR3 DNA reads TGTGCCAGCACTTTCAATAGCTATGGCTACACCTTC.

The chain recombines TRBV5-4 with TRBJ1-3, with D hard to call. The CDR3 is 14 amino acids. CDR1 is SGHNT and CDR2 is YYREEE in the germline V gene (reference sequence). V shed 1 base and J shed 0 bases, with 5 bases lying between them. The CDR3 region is CASSLYSSGNTIYF. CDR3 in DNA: TGTGCCAGCAGCTTGTACAGCTCTGGAAACACCATATATTTT.

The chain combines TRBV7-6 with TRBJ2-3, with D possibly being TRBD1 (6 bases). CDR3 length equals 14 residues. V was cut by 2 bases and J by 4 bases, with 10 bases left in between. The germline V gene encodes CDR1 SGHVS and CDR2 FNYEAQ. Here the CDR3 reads CASSLRSGADTQYF. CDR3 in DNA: TGTGCCAGCAGCTTACGCTCAGGGGCAGATACGCAGTATTTT.

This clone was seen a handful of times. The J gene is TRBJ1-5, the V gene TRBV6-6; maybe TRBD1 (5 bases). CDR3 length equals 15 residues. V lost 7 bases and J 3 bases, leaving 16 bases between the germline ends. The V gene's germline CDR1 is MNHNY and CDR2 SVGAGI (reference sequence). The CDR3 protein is CASTPTGGFNQPQHF. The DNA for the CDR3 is TGTGCCAGCACCCCTACGGGGGGGTTCAATCAGCCCCAGCATTTT.

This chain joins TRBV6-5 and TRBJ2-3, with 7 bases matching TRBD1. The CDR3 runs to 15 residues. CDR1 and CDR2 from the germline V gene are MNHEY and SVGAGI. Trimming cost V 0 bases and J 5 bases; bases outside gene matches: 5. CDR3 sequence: CASSYSNRGGDTQYF. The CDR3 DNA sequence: TGTGCCAGCAGTTACTCGAACAGGGGTGGAGATACGCAGTATTTT.

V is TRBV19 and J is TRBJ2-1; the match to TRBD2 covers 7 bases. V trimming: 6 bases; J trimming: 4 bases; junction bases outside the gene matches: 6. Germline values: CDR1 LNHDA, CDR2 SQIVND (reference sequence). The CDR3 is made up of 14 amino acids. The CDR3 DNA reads TGTGCCAGTAGCCCGGGACTATTATACAATGAGCAGTTCTTC. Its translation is CASSPGLLYNEQFF.